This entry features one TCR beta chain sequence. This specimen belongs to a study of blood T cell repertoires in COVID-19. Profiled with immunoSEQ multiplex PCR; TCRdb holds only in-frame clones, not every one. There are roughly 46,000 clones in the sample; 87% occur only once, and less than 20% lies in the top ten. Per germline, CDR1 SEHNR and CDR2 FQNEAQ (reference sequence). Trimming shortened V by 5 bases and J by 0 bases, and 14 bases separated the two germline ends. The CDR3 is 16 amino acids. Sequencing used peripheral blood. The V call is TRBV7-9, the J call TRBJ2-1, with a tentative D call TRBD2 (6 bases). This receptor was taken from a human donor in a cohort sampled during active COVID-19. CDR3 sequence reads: CASSLGGSGSYNEQFF. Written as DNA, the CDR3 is TGTGCCAGCAGCCTCGGGGGTTCCGGCTCCTACAATGAGCAGTTCTTC.